The sequence of this T cell receptor (beta chain) was determined in a study of beta chain features in type 1 diabetes (dated by TCRdb to between 2018 and 2020). Concerning the study at large: No differences in mean age, gender distribution, total cell number or subset yield were found between patients and healthy donors. A total of 85 million to 110 million sorted cells were examined across all samples, and RNA yield correlated strongly with the number of cells per subset. The study compared the TCRB repertoires of sorted circulating CD4+ T cell subsets in recently diagnosed type 1 diabetes patients with those in matched healthy donors. Regulatory and stem cell-like memory subsets were obtained from only 8 patients and roughly 8 healthy donors, while naive and central memory subsets were obtained from all 30 or so donors.

Comment on this clone: No cognate antigen has been identified for it. No much larger clonotype is one base removed from it; base qualities were not supplied.

All of the isolated RNA was reverse transcribed with the High Capacity cDNA Reverse Transcription Kit, so expressed TCRB transcripts were sequenced. Survey-depth immunoSEQ sequencing was performed on stem cell-like memory T cell samples, with an average of roughly 1 million total reads per sample. Sorted cells were lysed in RLT buffer, and RNA was extracted using DNase-treated RNeasy Micro or Mini kits according to cell number. Each cell subset was processed on its own to prevent cross-contamination, while patient and healthy donor samples were processed together. Using the immunoSEQ multiplex PCR, TCRB sequences were amplified from cDNA into 87-bp fragments spanning the CDR3 region. Sequencing of the amplicons was performed on the Illumina HiSeq platform. The original pipeline was this. Synthetic template baselines were used to correct PCR bias computationally, reads within Hamming distance 2 were collapsed together, and singletons that could not be merged were discarded. By aligning reads against IMGT, V, D and J genes, CDR3 length, and insertions or deletions at six rearrangement sites were assigned. Within each subset, clonotype counts were normalized to sorted cell number, and only after that were true diversity and Gini coefficients computed with the tcR R package. The overlap coefficient, calculated on TCRB nucleotide sequences, was used to quantify repertoire sharing. In its TCRdb copy, this immuneACCESS table keeps in-frame sequences only and misses some clones. Where compared with another copy, unresolved V genes explain less than half of these, and the others have no known cause. V and J calls and clone size are those listed in that table; D and trimming were worked out from the DNA. This sample comprises about 19,000 clones, approximately 50% of them detected only once. About 0.4% of the sample is in the top ten clones.

Each donor gave one peripheral blood draw, averaging approximately 110 mL, which was collected into heparinised tubes. A BD FACSAria II was used to sort naive, central memory, regulatory and stem cell-like memory CD4+ T cells with a panel that included CD45RO, CCR7, CD25, CD127, CD95 and CD27. All sorted populations exceeded 95% purity. PBMCs were isolated immediately by Lymphoprep density gradient centrifugation and stained directly without culture. So that batch effects would be minimized, each experiment stained and sorted samples in pairs, pairing one healthy donor with one patient. The investigation overall reported the following: PCR may preferentially amplify shorter templates, but because patient and control samples were amplified and corrected together, any resulting skew would affect both groups equally. In all four CD4+ subsets, TCRB CDR3 length was moderately but significantly shorter in type 1 diabetes patients. Naive, central memory and regulatory TCRB repertoires appeared to be more alike among patients than among healthy donors. Patients with type 1 diabetes made fewer insertions and deleted more nucleotides at VDJ recombination sites, implying thymic rearrangement abnormalities. Sequencing cDNA rather than genomic DNA could over-represent highly expressing activated cells, although activation and CD3 levels did not differ between groups. Only small numbers of individuals were included in the HLA sub-analyses, which left unresolved whether HLA type had any influence on TCRB rearrangement.

The receptor comes from a man aged 18 to 30 in good health. Sequencing input: stem cell memory CD4+ T cells from blood. In light of the paper, this sample's cell subset or site label describes: stem cell-like memory CD4+ T cells.

The DNA is as follows: TGTGCCAGCAGCTTAATGGGGCTCACCTACAATGAGCAGTTCTTC. This gives the protein CASSLMGLTYNEQFF. The chain uses TRBV11-2 and TRBJ2-1; a tentative D match to TRBD1 spans 5 bases. CDR1 SGHAT and CDR2 FQNNGV were looked up in the germline V gene. There are 15 amino acids in the CDR3, from cysteine to phenylalanine inclusive. Of the read, only the CDR3 DNA is kept; its 45 bases are in frame from base 1. Cut back by 2 bases and 2 bases, the V and J ends lie 10 bases apart.